Below, 7 T cell receptor beta chains from the same sample are listed, as sequenced in a study of T cell repertoires in cytomegalovirus infection. Using its own MiXCR run on the reads, TCRdb lists one record per CDR3 protein. The sample contains some 600,000 distinct CDR3 sequences, 20% to 25% of which appear only once. The sequenced material came from CD8+ T cells from PBMCs. These TCRs come from a human donor in good health (CMV status not recorded). Some clones in this sample may be carry-over from other donors' samples.

The V gene is TRBV11-2, the J gene TRBJ1-1; 7 bases agree with TRBD1. Germline lookup yields CDR1 SGHAT and CDR2 FQNNGV. This CDR3 comprises 14 residues. With V trimmed by 5 bases and J by 7 bases, 10 bases remained unmatched. CDR3: CASSPYDRDSEAFF. As DNA, the CDR3 is TGTGCCAGCAGCCCTTATGATAGGGACAGTGAAGCTTTCTTT.

At least ten counts were recorded for this clonotype. The V call is TRBV7-8, the J call TRBJ2-7; D unresolved. The CDR3 loop spans 14 amino acids. Germline V lookup: CDR1 SGHVS, CDR2 FQNEAQ. The V and J ends lost 1 base and 1 base respectively, with 8 bases between them. CDR3: CASSLDVGSYEQYF. CDR3 coding DNA: TGTGCCAGCAGCTTAGATGTGGGTTCCTACGAGCAGTACTTC.

CDR3 in DNA: TGTGCCAGCAGCGCACGGACAGGGGTGAACACTGAAGCTTTCTTT. Its translation: CASSARTGVNTEAFF. This chain uses TRBV4-2 with TRBJ1-1; 9 bases map to TRBD1. This CDR3 has 15 residues. CDR1 is LGHNA, CDR2 YNFKEQ, per germline. V trimming: 5 bases; J trimming: 0 bases; junction bases outside the gene matches: 4.

The rearrangement uses TRBV13 and TRBJ2-5; TRBD2 matches at 10 bases. With V trimmed by 0 bases and J by 1 base, 11 bases remained unmatched. Per the germline V gene, CDR1 is PRHDT and CDR2 is FYEKMQ (reference sequence). The CDR3 is 19 amino acids. CDR3 protein: CASSLGRSVSGGRQETQYF. The CDR3 bases are TGTGCCAGCAGCTTAGGCCGATCGGTTAGCGGGGGGCGCCAAGAGACCCAGTACTTC.

This clonotype was found a few times. The chain couples TRBV7-6 to TRBJ2-5, with D possibly being TRBD2 (5 bases). The germline CDR1 and CDR2 sequences are SGHVS and FNYEAQ. This CDR3 is 16 amino acids long. Between the trimmed V and J ends, which lost 1 base and 2 bases, there was a span of 14 bases. For the CDR3, the DNA is TGTGCCAGCAGCTTAGATTACCCCGGACTTCAAGAGACCCAGTACTTC. Translating it yields CASSLDYPGLQETQYF. Full variable domain (remainder filled in from reference TRBV7-6 and TRBJ2-5): GAGVSQSPRYKVTKRGQDVALRCDPISGHVSLYWYRQALGQGPEFLTYFNYEAQQDKSGLPNDRFSAERPEGSISTLTIQRTEQRDSAMYRCASSLDYPGLQETQYFGPGTRLLVL.

The chain carries TRBV6-6 and TRBJ1-6, with a weak D call TRBD1 (5 bases). V lost 8 bases and J 10 bases, leaving 15 bases between the germline ends. Germline assignment: CDR1 MNHNY and CDR2 SVGAGI (reference sequence). The CDR3 is 13 amino acids. As DNA, the CDR3 is TGTGCCAGCCAGGACAAGATAAACTCACCCCTCCACTTT. It translates to CASQDKINSPLHF.

The chain has TRBV7-6 and TRBJ2-3; weak D call: TRBD2 (7 bases). This CDR3 is 17 amino acids long. Looked up from germline, CDR1 is SGHVS and CDR2 is FNYEAQ. V was clipped by 2 bases and J by 0 bases, with 15 bases between them. CDR3 in amino acids: CASSLIRGGPSTDTQYF. The CDR3, as DNA: TGTGCCAGCAGCTTAATTCGCGGGGGCCCCAGCACAGATACGCAGTATTTT.